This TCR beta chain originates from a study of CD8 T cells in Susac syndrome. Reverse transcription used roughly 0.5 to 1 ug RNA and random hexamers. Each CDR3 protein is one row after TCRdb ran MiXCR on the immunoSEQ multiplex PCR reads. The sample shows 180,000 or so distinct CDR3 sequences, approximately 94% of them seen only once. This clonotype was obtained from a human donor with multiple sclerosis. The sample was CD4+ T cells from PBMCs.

The CDR3, as DNA: TGCAGTGCTAGATCCCCGACTAGCGTAGACGAGCAGTACTTC. Translated, it gives CSARSPTSVDEQYF. The chain has TRBV20-1 and TRBJ2-7, with 8 bases fitting TRBD2. The CDR3 covers 14 residues. CDR1 and CDR2 from the germline V gene are DFQATT and SNEGSKA (reference sequence). J lost 5 bases, V lost 2 bases, and 8 bases had no gene match.